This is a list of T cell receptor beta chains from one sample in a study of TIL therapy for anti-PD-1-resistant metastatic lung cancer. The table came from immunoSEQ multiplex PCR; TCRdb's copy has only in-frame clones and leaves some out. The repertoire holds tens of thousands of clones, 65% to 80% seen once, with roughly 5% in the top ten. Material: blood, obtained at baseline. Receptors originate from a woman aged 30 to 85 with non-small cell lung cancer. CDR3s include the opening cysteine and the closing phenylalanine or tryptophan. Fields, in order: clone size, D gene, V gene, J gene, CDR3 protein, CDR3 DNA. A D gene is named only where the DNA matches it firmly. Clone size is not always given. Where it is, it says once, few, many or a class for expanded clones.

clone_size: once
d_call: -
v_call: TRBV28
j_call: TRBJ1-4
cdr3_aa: CASSSTETEKLFF
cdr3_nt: TGTGCCAGCAGTTCGACAGAGACCGAAAAACTGTTTTTT

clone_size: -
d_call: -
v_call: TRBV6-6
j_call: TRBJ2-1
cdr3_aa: CASRIDSASSYNEQFF
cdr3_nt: TGTGCCAGCAGGATTGACAGTGCCTCTTCCTACAATGAGCAGTTCTTC

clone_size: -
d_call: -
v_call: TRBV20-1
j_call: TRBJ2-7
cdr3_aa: CSAPLLYEQYF
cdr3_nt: TGCAGTGCCCCGCTATTATACGAGCAGTACTTC

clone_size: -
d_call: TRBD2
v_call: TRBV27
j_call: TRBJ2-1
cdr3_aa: CASTPGGGTYNEQFF
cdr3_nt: TGTGCCAGCACCCCCGGGGGGGGGACCTACAATGAGCAGTTCTTC

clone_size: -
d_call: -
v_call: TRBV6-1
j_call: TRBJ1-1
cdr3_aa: CASQSSANTEAFF
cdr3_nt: TGTGCCAGCCAATCGTCGGCGAACACTGAAGCTTTCTTT

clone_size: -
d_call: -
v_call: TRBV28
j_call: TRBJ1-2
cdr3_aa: CASSLSYGYTF
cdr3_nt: TGTGCCAGCAGTTTAAGCTATGGCTACACCTTC

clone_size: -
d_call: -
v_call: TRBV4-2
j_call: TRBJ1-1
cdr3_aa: CASSQGPGTEAFF
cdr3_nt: TGTGCCAGCAGCCAAGGTCCGGGCACTGAAGCTTTCTTT

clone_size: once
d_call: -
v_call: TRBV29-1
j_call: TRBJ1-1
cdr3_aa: CSVAIGQNTEAFF
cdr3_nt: TGCAGCGTTGCAATAGGACAGAACACTGAAGCTTTCTTT

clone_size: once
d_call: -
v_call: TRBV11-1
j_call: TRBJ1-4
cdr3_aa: CASSSLEATNEKLFF
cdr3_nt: TGTGCCAGCAGCTCCCTAGAAGCAACTAATGAAAAACTGTTTTTT

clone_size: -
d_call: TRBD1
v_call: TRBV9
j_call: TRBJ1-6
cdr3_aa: CASSEQGGTGNSPLHF
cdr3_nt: TGTGCCAGCAGCGAACAAGGAGGGACAGGGAATTCACCCCTCCACTTT

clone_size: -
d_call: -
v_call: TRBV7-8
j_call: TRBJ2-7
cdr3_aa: CASSLVVGNYEQYF
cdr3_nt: TGTGCCAGCAGCTTAGTGGTGGGGAACTACGAGCAGTACTTC

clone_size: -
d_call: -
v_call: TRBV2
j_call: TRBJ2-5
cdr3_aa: CASSPTGARETQYF
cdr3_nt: TGTGCCAGCAGCCCCACGGGGGCCCGTGAGACCCAGTACTTC

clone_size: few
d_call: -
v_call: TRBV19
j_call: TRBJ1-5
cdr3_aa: CASSIIPDSNQPQHF
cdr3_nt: TGTGCCAGTAGTATAATACCAGATAGCAATCAGCCCCAGCATTTT

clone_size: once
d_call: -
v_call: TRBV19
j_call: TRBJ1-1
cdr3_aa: CASSMGPNTEAFF
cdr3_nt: TGTGCCAGTAGTATGGGTCCGAACACTGAAGCTTTCTTT

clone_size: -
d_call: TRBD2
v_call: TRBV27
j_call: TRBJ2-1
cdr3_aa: CASSYSSGPGLAYNEQFF
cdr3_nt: TGTGCCAGCAGTTATTCATCCGGACCGGGACTAGCGTACAATGAGCAGTTCTTC

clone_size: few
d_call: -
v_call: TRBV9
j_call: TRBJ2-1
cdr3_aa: CASSVGTAYNEQFF
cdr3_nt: TGTGCCAGCAGCGTAGGAACAGCCTACAATGAGCAGTTCTTC

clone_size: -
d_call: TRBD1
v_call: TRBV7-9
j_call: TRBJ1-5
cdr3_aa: CASSSGDRVDQPQHF
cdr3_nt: TGTGCCAGCAGTAGTGGGGACAGGGTAGATCAGCCCCAGCATTTT

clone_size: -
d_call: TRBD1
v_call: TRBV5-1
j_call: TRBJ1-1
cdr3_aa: CASSGQVNTEAFF
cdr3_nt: TGCGCCAGCAGCGGACAGGTGAACACTGAAGCTTTCTTT

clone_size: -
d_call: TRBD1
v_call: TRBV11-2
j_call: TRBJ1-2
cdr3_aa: CASSFDREDGYTF
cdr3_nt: TGTGCCAGCAGTTTCGACAGGGAGGATGGCTACACCTTC

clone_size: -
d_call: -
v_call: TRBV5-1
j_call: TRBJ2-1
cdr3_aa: CASSPGTRSYNEQFF
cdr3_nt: TGCGCCAGCAGCCCGGGGACTCGGTCCTACAATGAGCAGTTCTTC

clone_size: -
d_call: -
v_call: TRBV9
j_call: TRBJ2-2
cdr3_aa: CASRETGTNTGELFF
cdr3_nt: TGTGCCAGCAGAGAGACAGGCACGAACACCGGGGAGCTGTTTTTT

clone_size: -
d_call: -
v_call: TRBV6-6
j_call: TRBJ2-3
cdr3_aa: CASRRDSTDTQYF
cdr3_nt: TGTGCCAGCAGACGGGACAGCACAGATACGCAGTATTTT

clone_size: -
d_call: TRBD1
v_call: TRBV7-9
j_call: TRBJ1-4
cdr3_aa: CASSLAQGASEKLFF
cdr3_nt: TGTGCCAGCAGCTTAGCCCAGGGGGCGAGTGAAAAACTGTTTTTT

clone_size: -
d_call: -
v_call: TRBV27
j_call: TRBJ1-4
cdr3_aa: CASSLVRSEKLFF
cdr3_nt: TGTGCCAGCAGTTTGGTGAGAAGTGAAAAACTGTTTTTT

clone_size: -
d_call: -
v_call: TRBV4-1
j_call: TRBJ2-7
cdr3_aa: CASSQAGAAVHYEQYF
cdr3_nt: TGCGCCAGCAGCCAAGCAGGGGCGGCCGTCCACTACGAGCAGTACTTC

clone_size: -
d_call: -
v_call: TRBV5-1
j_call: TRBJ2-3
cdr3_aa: CASSLDSSTDTQYF
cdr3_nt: TGCGCCAGCAGCCTGGACAGTAGCACAGATACGCAGTATTTT

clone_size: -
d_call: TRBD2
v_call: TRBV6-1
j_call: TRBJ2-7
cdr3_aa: CASSDQRGYEQYF
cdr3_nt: TGTGCCAGCAGTGACCAGCGGGGGTACGAGCAGTACTTC

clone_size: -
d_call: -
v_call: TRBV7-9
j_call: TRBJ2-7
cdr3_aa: CASSWLGRDEQYF
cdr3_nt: TGTGCCAGCAGCTGGCTAGGTAGGGACGAGCAGTACTTC

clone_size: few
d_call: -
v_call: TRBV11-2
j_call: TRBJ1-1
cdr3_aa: CASSLAPGPMNTEAFF
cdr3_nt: TGTGCCAGCAGCTTGGCGCCGGGACCGATGAACACTGAAGCTTTCTTT

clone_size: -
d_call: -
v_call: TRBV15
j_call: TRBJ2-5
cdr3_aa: CATSRFTGTRQETQYF
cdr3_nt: TGTGCCACCAGCAGATTCACCGGGACAAGACAAGAGACCCAGTACTTC

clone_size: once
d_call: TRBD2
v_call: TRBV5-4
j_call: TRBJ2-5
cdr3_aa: CASSLGLAAQETQYF
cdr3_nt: TGTGCCAGCAGCTTGGGACTAGCGGCGCAAGAGACCCAGTACTTC

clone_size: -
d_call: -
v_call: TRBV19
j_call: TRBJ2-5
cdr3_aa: CASSIRQAETQYF
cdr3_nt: TGTGCCAGTAGTATCCGTCAAGCAGAGACCCAGTACTTC

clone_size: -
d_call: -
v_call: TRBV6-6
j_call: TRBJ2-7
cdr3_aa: CASRGDPSTSEQYF
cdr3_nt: TGTGCCAGCAGGGGGGACCCCTCAACCTCCGAGCAGTACTTC

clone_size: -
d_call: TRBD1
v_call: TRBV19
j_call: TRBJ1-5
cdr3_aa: CASSIAEGASLYSNQPQHF
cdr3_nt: TGTGCCAGTAGTATAGCTGAGGGGGCTTCCCTTTATAGCAATCAGCCCCAGCATTTT

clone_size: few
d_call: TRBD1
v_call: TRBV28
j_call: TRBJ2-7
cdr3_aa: CASISGTGGYYEQYF
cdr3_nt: TGTGCCAGCATCTCGGGGACAGGGGGCTACTACGAGCAGTACTTC

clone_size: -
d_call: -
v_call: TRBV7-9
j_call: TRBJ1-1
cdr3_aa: CASSLEGNTEAFF
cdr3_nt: TGTGCCAGCAGCTTAGAGGGGAACACTGAAGCTTTCTTT

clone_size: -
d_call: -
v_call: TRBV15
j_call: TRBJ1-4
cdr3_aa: CATRASGGSEKLFF
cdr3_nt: TGTGCCACCAGAGCCTCCGGGGGGAGCGAAAAACTGTTTTTT

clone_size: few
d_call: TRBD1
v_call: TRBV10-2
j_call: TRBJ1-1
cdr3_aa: CASTDRGKAFF
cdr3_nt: TGCGCCAGCACTGACAGGGGTAAAGCTTTCTTT

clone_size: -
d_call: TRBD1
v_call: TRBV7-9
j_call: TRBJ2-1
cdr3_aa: CASSLGLGQGSYNEQFF
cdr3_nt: TGTGCCAGCAGCTTAGGGCTGGGACAGGGGTCTTACAATGAGCAGTTCTTC

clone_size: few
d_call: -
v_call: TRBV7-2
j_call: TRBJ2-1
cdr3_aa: CASSLSSSSSYNEQFF
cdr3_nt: TGTGCCAGCAGCTTATCTTCCTCAAGCTCCTACAATGAGCAGTTCTTC

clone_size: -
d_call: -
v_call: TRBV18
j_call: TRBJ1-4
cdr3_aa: CASSPVSGNEKLFF
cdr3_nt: TGTGCCAGCTCACCAGTATCAGGGAATGAAAAACTGTTTTTT

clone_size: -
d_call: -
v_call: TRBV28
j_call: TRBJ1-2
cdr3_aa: CASFFGFGPRAYGITYGYTF
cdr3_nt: TGTGCCAGCTTTTTCGGTTTCGGGCCCCGGGCGTACGGGATCACGTATGGCTACACCTTC

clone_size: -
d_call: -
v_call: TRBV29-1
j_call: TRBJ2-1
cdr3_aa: CSVDGWSSYNEQFF
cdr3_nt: TGCAGCGTTGATGGGTGGAGCTCCTACAATGAGCAGTTCTTC

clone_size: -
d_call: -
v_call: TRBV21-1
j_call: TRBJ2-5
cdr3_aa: CAGPTRKTWETQYF
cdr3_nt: TGTGCCGGGCCAACTAGGAAGACTTGGGAGACCCAGTACTTC

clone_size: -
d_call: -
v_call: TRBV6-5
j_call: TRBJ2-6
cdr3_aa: CASSYWGSGANVLTF
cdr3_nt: TGTGCCAGCAGTTACTGGGGCTCTGGGGCCAACGTCCTGACTTTC

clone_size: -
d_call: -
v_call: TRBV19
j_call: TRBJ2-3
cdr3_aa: CASKKLNAAATDTQYF
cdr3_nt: TGTGCCAGTAAGAAATTGAACGCCGCTGCCACAGATACGCAGTATTTT

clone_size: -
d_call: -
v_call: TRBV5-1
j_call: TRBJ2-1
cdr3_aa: CASSFGQGTYNEQFF
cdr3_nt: TGCGCCAGCAGCTTTGGCCAGGGGACGTACAATGAGCAGTTCTTC

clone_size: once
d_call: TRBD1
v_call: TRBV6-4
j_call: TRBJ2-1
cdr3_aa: CASSDNPGTGGVDEQFF
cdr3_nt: TGTGCCAGCAGTGACAACCCCGGGACAGGGGGAGTGGATGAGCAGTTCTTC

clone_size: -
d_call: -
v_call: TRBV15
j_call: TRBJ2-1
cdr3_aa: CATSSGPYQGSYNEQFF
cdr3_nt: TGTGCCACCAGCAGTGGTCCGTACCAAGGCTCCTACAATGAGCAGTTCTTC

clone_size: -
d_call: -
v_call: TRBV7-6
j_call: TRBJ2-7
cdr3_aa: CASSQTGTSYEQYF
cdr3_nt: TGTGCCAGCAGCCAGACCGGGACAAGTTACGAGCAGTACTTC

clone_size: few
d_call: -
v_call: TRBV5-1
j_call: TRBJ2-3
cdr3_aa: CASSLGAVRDTQYF
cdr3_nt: TGCGCCAGCAGCTTGGGAGCTGTGAGAGATACGCAGTATTTT